This T cell receptor (beta chain) was recorded in a study of blood T cell repertoires in COVID-19. Whole-study context: The cDNA or gDNA used as material had been derived from T cells, B-cell-depleted T cells, or PBMCs.

Source study methods: Amplification with reference gene primers provided the estimates of nucleated cell counts. TCRdb's table, derived via immunoSEQ multiplex PCR, lists solely in-frame clones and lacks some. That table supplies the V and J calls and clone size; D and trimming were determined from the DNA. The repertoire holds under 150,000 clones, with around 82% as singletons. The length of the CDR3 is 18 residues. The germline V and J ends were trimmed by 6 bases and 7 bases, with 29 bases remaining between them. CDR1 MNHEY and CDR2 SMNVEV come from the germline V gene (reference sequence). Allocation to cohorts depended on clinical history reported by the participants.

The chain recombines TRBV27 with TRBJ2-3, with D tentatively TRBD1 (7 bases). This clonotype was obtained from a man aged 35 to 55 with acute COVID-19. Source material: PBMCs or T cells enriched from blood (not recorded which). The CDR3 reads CASRGRTGATSLGHTQYF. The CDR3 DNA follows: TGTGCCAGCAGGGGGAGGACAGGAGCAACAAGTTTGGGTCATACGCAGTATTTT.